This T cell receptor (beta chain) was recovered during a study of a mutant IDH1 vaccine in newly diagnosed glioma. Study information: Treated patients showed a male proportion of about 60%, a female proportion of approximately 38%, and a mean age of around 40 years. Former treatment meant radiotherapy, temozolomide, or both; the majority had gotten both.

With V trimmed by 6 bases and J by 4 bases, 6 bases remained unmatched. CDR1 SGHDT and CDR2 YYEEEE come from the germline V gene. The CDR3 is made up of 15 amino acids. Profiling relied on immunoSEQ multiplex PCR, and the TCRdb table lists in-frame clones only, not all of them. The sample carries about 66,000 clones, approximately 86% recorded once. As for time point: baseline, week 1 (first vaccination visit). Indicated treatment: pre-vaccination baseline after standard-of-care therapy. The receptor's source is a man younger than 40 with glioma. Sequencing was performed on PBMCs, taken from a glioma patient treated with radiotherapy, temozolomide or both. The chain combines TRBV5-6 with TRBJ2-1; 11 positions match TRBD2. CDR3: CASNIAGGLYNEQFF. The CDR3, as DNA: TGTGCCAGCAACATAGCGGGGGGGTTGTACAATGAGCAGTTCTTC.